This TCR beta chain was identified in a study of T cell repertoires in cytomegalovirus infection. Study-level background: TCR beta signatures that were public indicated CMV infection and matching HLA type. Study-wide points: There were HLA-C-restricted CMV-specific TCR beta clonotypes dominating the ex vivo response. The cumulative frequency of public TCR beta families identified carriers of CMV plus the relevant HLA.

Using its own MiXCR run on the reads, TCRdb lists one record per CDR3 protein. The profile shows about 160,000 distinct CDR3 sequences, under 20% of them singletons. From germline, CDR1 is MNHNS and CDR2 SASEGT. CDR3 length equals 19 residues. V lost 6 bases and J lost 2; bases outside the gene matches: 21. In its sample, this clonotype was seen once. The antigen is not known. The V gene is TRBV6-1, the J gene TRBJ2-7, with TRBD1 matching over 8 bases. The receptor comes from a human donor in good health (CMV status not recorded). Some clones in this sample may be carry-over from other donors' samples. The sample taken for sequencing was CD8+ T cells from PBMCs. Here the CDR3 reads CASSHTQGGPGQVAYEQYF. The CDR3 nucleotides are TGTGCCAGCAGCCACACTCAAGGGGGACCGGGACAGGTAGCCTACGAGCAGTACTTC.